Listed below are T cell receptor beta chains from one sample, sequenced in a study of cytomegalovirus exposure and HLA in healthy donors. This table comes from immunoSEQ multiplex PCR, and its TCRdb copy is limited to in-frame clones, with some not included. The sample holds about 150,000 clones, roughly four fifths seen once. The source material was PBMCs. All receptors come from a man aged 25-45 years in good health and CMV-seronegative. The CDR3 runs from the conserved cysteine through the conserved F or W. Each record gives: CDR3 DNA, CDR3 protein, CDR3 length, D gene, clone size, V gene, J gene. D genes are given only for firm matches. Clone sizes are given selectively: once, few, many, or a class where the clone is expanded.

TGTGCCAGCAGCTTAGGCCGAGGCAACAATCAGCCCCAGCATTTT	CASSLGRGNNQPQHF	15	.	.	TRBV13	TRBJ1-5
TGTGCCAGCAGTCCGACCGGGAGGGGAGGGGACAATGAGCAGTTCTTC	CASSPTGRGGDNEQFF	16	TRBD2	.	TRBV27	TRBJ2-1
TGTGCCAGCAGTGGGGCCCACTACGAGCAGTACTTC	CASSGAHYEQYF	12	.	once	TRBV25-1	TRBJ2-7
TGTGCCAGCAGCCGCGAGGCGGCTAGCGGGGGCCAAGAGACCCAGTACTTC	CASSREAASGGQETQYF	17	TRBD2	few	TRBV5-4	TRBJ2-5
TGTGCCAGCCTACGGGGATCCGGGGAGCTGTTTTTT	CASLRGSGELFF	12	.	.	TRBV11-2	TRBJ2-2
TGCGCCAGCAGCTTGGATAAAGGGACTAGAGTATACAATGAGCAGTTCTTC	CASSLDKGTRVYNEQFF	17	TRBD2	few	TRBV5-1	TRBJ2-1
TGTGCCAGCAGCTTAGTAGCGAGCACAGATACGCAGTATTTT	CASSLVASTDTQYF	14	.	once	TRBV11-3	TRBJ2-3
TGTGCCAGCAGCCAGGGCTGGGGGGGGGCCTTGGAGACCCAGTACTTC	CASSQGWGGALETQYF	16	.	.	TRBV7-9	TRBJ2-5
TGTGCCAGCGTATCACAGGGCAGGGAGCAGTACTTC	CASVSQGREQYF	12	.	.	TRBV28	TRBJ2-7
TGTGCCAGCAGTTTGTACAGTATGGAAGCTTTCTTT	CASSLYSMEAFF	12	.	few	TRBV28	TRBJ1-1
TGTGCCAGCTCACCTACAGGGGGCACTGAAGCTTTCTTT	CASSPTGGTEAFF	13	TRBD1	.	TRBV18	TRBJ1-1
TGTGCCATCAGCGGAGGGTGGGGGGAAGAGACCCAGTACTTC	CAISGGWGEETQYF	14	.	.	TRBV10-3	TRBJ2-5
TGTGCCAGCAGTTTACGGGGGGGCGGGGGACAGTACTTC	CASSLRGGGGQYF	13	TRBD2	.	TRBV28	TRBJ2-7
TGTGCCAGCAGTGTACAGGGAAACTACTACAATGAGCAGTTCTTC	CASSVQGNYYNEQFF	15	.	.	TRBV27	TRBJ2-1
TGTGCCAGCACCCTTGGACAGGGCTCCTACGAGCAGTACTTC	CASTLGQGSYEQYF	14	TRBD1	.	TRBV28	TRBJ2-7
TGTGCCAGCAGTTTAGGGACAGGGGGCCGGGAGACCCAGTACTTC	CASSLGTGGRETQYF	15	TRBD1	once	TRBV27	TRBJ2-5
TGTGCCAGCAGCGTAGGGGCTAGCGGAGGGGAGGGTACGCAGTATTTT	CASSVGASGGEGTQYF	16	TRBD2	.	TRBV9	TRBJ2-3
TGTGCCAGCAGCCTATTCGGGGGGAGTTACGAGCAGTACTTC	CASSLFGGSYEQYF	14	TRBD2	.	TRBV28	TRBJ2-7
TGTGCCATCAGTGAGTCGACAGGGGGACTGAATTCACCCCTCCACTTT	CAISESTGGLNSPLHF	16	TRBD1	.	TRBV10-3	TRBJ1-6
TGCAGCGCCCGTGCGGGGTCGGATCAGCCCCAGCATTTT	CSARAGSDQPQHF	13	.	.	TRBV29-1	TRBJ1-5
TGTGCCAGTAGCCGCGGACTAGCGGGCGGGGGAAACATTCAGTACTTC	CASSRGLAGGGNIQYF	16	TRBD2	.	TRBV19	TRBJ2-4
TGTGCCAGCAGGCCAAACGGGGGGGCAGATACGCAGTATTTT	CASRPNGGADTQYF	14	TRBD2	.	TRBV2	TRBJ2-3
TGTGCCATCAGTGAAGAAGGGACTGATAATTCACCCCTCCACTTT	CAISEEGTDNSPLHF	15	.	few	TRBV10-3	TRBJ1-6
TGTGCCACCAGCAGAGAGGACAGGGCCCGAAGTACTGAAGCTTTCTTT	CATSREDRARSTEAFF	16	TRBD1	few	TRBV15	TRBJ1-1
TGCGCCAGCAGTCAATCCCGGAACTGCGGGAACGACTACAATGAGCAGTTCTTC	CASSQSRNCGNDYNEQFF	18	.	.	TRBV23-1	TRBJ2-1
TGTGCCAGCAGTTTATTAGACGGGACAGGGGATCGGTACTTC	CASSLLDGTGDRYF	14	TRBD1	few	TRBV27	TRBJ2-7
TGCGCCAGCAGCCAAGAGGTGGGCAGGACTAACTATGGCTACACCTTC	CASSQEVGRTNYGYTF	16	.	.	TRBV4-1	TRBJ1-2
TGTGCCAGCAGAGCGAACGGGGTTAATTCACCCCTCCACTTT	CASRANGVNSPLHF	14	.	.	TRBV7-3	TRBJ1-6
TGCGCCAGCAGCTTGGAATGGGGAGCAATGTCTGAAGCTTTCTTT	CASSLEWGAMSEAFF	15	.	few	TRBV5-1	TRBJ1-1
TGTGCCAGCAGCAGGACAGGGTCTAGCACAGATACGCAGTATTTT	CASSRTGSSTDTQYF	15	TRBD1	.	TRBV6-5	TRBJ2-3
TGTGCCAGCAGCCTAGCGGGGGAGCAGTACTTC	CASSLAGEQYF	11	TRBD2	.	TRBV11-2	TRBJ2-7
TGTGCCAGCAGTTTCCCGGGAGATACCTACGAGCAGTACTTC	CASSFPGDTYEQYF	14	.	.	TRBV6-9	TRBJ2-7
TGTGCCAGCAGTGTTGGTAGCGGGAGGGCAGATACGCAGTATTTT	CASSVGSGRADTQYF	15	TRBD2	.	TRBV6-4	TRBJ2-3
TGCGCCAGCAGTGAATCGGGGTCCAGTATGGATACGCAGTATTTT	CASSESGSSMDTQYF	15	.	.	TRBV10-1	TRBJ2-3
TGTGCCAGCAGTTCTGCGGGGGGCGCCGGCTATGGCTACACCTTC	CASSSAGGAGYGYTF	15	.	.	TRBV28	TRBJ1-2
TGCGCCAGCAGTGGGGGACTAGCGGGAGAAGATGAGCAGTTCTTC	CASSGGLAGEDEQFF	15	TRBD2	.	TRBV10-1	TRBJ2-1
TGTGCCAGCAGCGTGGGCGGCACAGATACGCAGTATTTT	CASSVGGTDTQYF	13	.	.	TRBV9	TRBJ2-3
TGTGCCAGCACCCCGAAAGGACGGACTGATCAAGAGACCCAGTACTTC	CASTPKGRTDQETQYF	16	.	.	TRBV4-2	TRBJ2-5
TGTGCCTGGAACGCGGGACAGGTTTACGGGACCCAGTACTTC	CAWNAGQVYGTQYF	14	TRBD1	.	TRBV30	TRBJ2-5
TGTGCCAGCAGTTTCATCGCCGATCCGGGACAGAGATCACAGGGAGAAAAACTGTTTTTT	CASSFIADPGQRSQGEKLFF	20	TRBD1	.	TRBV2	TRBJ1-4
TGTGCCAGCTCACCCCCTAGCATTGAGCAGTTCTTC	CASSPPSIEQFF	12	.	.	TRBV18	TRBJ2-1
TGTGCCAGCAGACGACAAATTAATGAAAAACTGTTTTTT	CASRRQINEKLFF	13	.	.	TRBV2	TRBJ1-4
TGTGCCATCAATTCAGGACAGGGGCCTTATCCAGATCTCTACACCTTC	CAINSGQGPYPDLYTF	16	TRBD1	.	TRBV10-3	TRBJ1-2
TGTGCCAGCAGCTTGCTTACGGTCTCGGGTTCACCCCTCCACTTT	CASSLLTVSGSPLHF	15	.	.	TRBV5-6	TRBJ1-6
TGTGCCAGCGGTTTAGGGGCAGACCAAGAGACCCAGTACTTC	CASGLGADQETQYF	14	.	.	TRBV28	TRBJ2-5
TGTGCCGCGGGGAGTTATAATTCACCCCTCCACTTT	CAAGSYNSPLHF	12	.	once	TRBV6-1	TRBJ1-6
TGTGCCAGCAGCTTAACTAGCGGTCTCACCGGGGAGCTGTTTTTT	CASSLTSGLTGELFF	15	TRBD2	.	TRBV5-6	TRBJ2-2
TGTGCCAGCAGTTTGAGGAGAACTAGCGGGGGGGCCGGGGAGACCCAGTACTTC	CASSLRRTSGGAGETQYF	18	TRBD2	.	TRBV28	TRBJ2-5
TGTGCCAGCAGTCCGGGAGGGGAGGAGACCCAGTACTTC	CASSPGGEETQYF	13	TRBD2	once	TRBV28	TRBJ2-5
TGTGCCAGCAGTTACGGGGACAGTCGTCCGAACACTGAAGCTTTCTTT	CASSYGDSRPNTEAFF	16	TRBD1	.	TRBV6-6	TRBJ1-1
TGTGCCAGCAGTGACCCCGCAGATACGCAGTATTTT	CASSDPADTQYF	12	.	.	TRBV6-1	TRBJ2-3
TGCGCCAGCAGTGAAACAGTTAACTATGGCTACACCTTC	CASSETVNYGYTF	13	.	.	TRBV5-1	TRBJ1-2
TGTGCCACCAGCAGAGATCGGGGGATTAACACTGAAGCTTTCTTT	CATSRDRGINTEAFF	15	.	.	TRBV15	TRBJ1-1
TGTGCCAGCAGTGAAGCCTTGAACACTGAAGCTTTCTTT	CASSEALNTEAFF	13	.	.	TRBV2	TRBJ1-1
TGTGCCAGCAGCCTCGGGACAGACTACGAGCAGTACTTC	CASSLGTDYEQYF	13	TRBD1	.	TRBV9	TRBJ2-7
TGTGCCAGCAGTTTATACGGGGGGGGACCCAACACTGAAGCTTTCTTT	CASSLYGGGPNTEAFF	16	.	.	TRBV27	TRBJ1-1
TGTGCCAGCAGGGAGGGACAGCGGAACACTGAAGCTTTCTTT	CASREGQRNTEAFF	14	TRBD1	.	TRBV6-1	TRBJ1-1